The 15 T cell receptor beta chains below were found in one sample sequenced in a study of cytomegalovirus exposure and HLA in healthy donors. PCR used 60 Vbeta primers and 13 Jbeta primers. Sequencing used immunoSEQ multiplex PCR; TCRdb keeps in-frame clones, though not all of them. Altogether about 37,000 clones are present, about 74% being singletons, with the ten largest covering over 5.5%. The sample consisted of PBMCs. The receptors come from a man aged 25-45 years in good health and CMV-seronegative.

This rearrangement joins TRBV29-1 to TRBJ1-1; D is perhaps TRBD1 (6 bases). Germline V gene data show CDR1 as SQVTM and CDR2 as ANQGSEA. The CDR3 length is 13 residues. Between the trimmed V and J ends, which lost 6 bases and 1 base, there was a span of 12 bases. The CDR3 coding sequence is TGCAGCGTGGGTTGGACAGCGAACACTGAAGCTTTCTTT. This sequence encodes CSVGWTANTEAFF.

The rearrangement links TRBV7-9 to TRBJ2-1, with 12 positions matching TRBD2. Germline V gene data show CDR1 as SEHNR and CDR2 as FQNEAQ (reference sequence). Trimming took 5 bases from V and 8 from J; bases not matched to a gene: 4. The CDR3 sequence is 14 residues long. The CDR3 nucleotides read TGTGCCAGCAGCCCCGGGACTAGCGGGCATGAGCAGTTCTTC. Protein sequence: CASSPGTSGHEQFF.

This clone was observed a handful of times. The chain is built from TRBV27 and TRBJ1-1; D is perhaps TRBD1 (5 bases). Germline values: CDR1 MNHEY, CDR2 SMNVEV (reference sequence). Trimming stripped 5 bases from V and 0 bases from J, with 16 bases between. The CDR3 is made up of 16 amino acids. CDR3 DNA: TGTGCCAGCAGTCCCCAGGGCTATCTAATGAACACTGAAGCTTTCTTT. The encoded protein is CASSPQGYLMNTEAFF.

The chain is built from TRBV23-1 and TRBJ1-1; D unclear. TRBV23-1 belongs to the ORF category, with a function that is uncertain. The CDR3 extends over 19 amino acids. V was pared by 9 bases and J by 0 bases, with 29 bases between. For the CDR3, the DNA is TGCGCCAGGGGTCCCCCCAGCGGTTATAGTCGAGGTATGAACACTGAAGCTTTCTTT. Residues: CARGPPSGYSRGMNTEAFF.

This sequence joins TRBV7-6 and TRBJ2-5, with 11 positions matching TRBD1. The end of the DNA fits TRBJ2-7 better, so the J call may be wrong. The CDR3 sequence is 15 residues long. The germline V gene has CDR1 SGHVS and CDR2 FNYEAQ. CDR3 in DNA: TGTGCCAGCAGCCACCAAGGACAGGGGGCTTACGAGCAGTACTTC. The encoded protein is CASSHQGQGAYEQYF.

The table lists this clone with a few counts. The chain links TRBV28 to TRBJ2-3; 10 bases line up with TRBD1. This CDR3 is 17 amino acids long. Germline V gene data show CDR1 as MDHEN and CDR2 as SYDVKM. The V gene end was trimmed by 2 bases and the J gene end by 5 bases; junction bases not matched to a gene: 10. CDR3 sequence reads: CASSLSGGQGWGDTQYF. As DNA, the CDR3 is TGTGCCAGCAGTTTAAGCGGGGGACAGGGGTGGGGAGATACGCAGTATTTT.

CDR3: CSARPGDTEAFF. Written as DNA, the CDR3 is TGCAGCGCTAGACCCGGGGACACTGAAGCTTTCTTT. This chain links TRBV29-1 with TRBJ1-1, with D uncertain. The CDR3 length is 12 residues. V was pared by 7 bases and J by 3 bases, with 12 bases between. In germline, CDR1 is SQVTM, CDR2 ANQGSEA.

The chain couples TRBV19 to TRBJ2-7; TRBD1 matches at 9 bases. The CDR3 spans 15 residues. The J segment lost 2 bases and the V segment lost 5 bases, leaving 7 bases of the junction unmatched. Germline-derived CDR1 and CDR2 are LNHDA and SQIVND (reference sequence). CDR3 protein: CASSSRQGVPYEQYF. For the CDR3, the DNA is TGTGCCAGTAGTTCCCGACAGGGGGTCCCCTACGAGCAGTACTTC. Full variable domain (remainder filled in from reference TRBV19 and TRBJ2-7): DGGITQSPKYLFRKEGQNVTLSCEQNLNHDAMYWYRQDPGQGLRLIYYSQIVNDFQKGDIAEGYSVSREKKESFPLTVTSAQKNPTAFYLCASSSRQGVPYEQYFGPGTRLTVT.

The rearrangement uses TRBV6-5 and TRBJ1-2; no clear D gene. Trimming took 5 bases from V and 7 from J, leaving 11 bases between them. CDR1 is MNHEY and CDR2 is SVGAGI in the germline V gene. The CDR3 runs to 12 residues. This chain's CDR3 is CASSPRGGGYTF. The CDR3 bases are TGTGCCAGCAGTCCGCGGGGAGGTGGCTACACCTTC.

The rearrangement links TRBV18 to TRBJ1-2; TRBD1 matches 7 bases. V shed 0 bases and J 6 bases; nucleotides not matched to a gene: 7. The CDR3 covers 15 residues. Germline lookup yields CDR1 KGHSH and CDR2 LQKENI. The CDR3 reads CASSPPARGADGYTF. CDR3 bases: TGTGCCAGCTCACCACCGGCCAGGGGGGCTGATGGCTACACCTTC.

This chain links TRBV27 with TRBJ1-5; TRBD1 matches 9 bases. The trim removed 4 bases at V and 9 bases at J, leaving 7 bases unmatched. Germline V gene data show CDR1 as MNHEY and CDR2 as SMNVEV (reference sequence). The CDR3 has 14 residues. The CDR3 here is CASSYRGPDGPQHF. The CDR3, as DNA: TGTGCCAGCAGTTACAGGGGGCCGGATGGGCCCCAGCATTTT.

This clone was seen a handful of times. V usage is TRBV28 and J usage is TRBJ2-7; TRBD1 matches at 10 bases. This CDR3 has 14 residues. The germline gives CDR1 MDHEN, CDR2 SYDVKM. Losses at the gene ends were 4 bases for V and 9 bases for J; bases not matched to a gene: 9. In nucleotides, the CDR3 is TGTGCCAGCAGTTCTAGAGACAGGGGGCACGGGCAGTACTTC. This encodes CASSSRDRGHGQYF. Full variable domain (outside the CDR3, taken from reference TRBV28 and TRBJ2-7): DVKVTQSSRYLVKRTGEKVFLECVQDMDHENMFWYRQDPGLGLRLIYFSYDVKMKEKGDIPEGYSVSREKKERFSLILESASTNQTSMYLCASSSRDRGHGQYFGPGTRLTVT.

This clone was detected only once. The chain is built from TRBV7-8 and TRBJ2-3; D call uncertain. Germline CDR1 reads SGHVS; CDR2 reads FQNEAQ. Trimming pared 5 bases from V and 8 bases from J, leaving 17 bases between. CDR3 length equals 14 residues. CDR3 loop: CASSPAVTSGTQYF. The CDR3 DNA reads TGTGCCAGCAGCCCGGCAGTTACCTCGGGTACGCAGTATTTT.

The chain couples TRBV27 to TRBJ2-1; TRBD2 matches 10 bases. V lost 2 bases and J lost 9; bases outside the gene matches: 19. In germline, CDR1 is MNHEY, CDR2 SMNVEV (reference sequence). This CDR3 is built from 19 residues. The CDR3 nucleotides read TGTGCCAGCAGTTTAGAGAGCGGGGGGGCCTTTTCACCTACAGGTGAGCAGTTCTTC. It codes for CASSLESGGAFSPTGEQFF.

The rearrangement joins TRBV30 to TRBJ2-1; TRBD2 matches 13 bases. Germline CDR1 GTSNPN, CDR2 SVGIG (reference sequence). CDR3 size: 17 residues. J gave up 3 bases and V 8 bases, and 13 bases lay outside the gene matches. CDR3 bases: TGTGCCCGCCGGGAGTGGGGACTAGCGGGAAGCTACAATGAGCAGTTCTTC. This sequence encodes CARREWGLAGSYNEQFF.